The TCR beta chain under discussion was sequenced for a study of graft-versus-host responses after intestinal transplantation. Across the study: Isolated intestinal, liver-intestinal, or multivisceral transplants were what recipients had. Each patient got anti-thymocyte globulin induction, then tacrolimus and steroids for approximately 3 years.

General study points: Investigators detected GvH clones in recipient marrow, with some emerging earlier in ileum or blood.

This clone was seen only a few times. The antigen is undetermined. At the DNA level, this CDR3 is encoded by other sequences in the same sample as well. Germline V gene data show CDR1 as SGHRS and CDR2 as YFSETQ. Trimming took 0 bases from V and 5 from J, leaving 8 bases between them. The CDR3 spans 13 residues. The protocol was immunoSEQ multiplex PCR, while the TCRdb copy is restricted to in-frame clones and leaves out a portion. The sample includes 35,000 to 55,000 clones, over 80% of them seen just once. The sequencing used PBMCs, collected around 790 days after a first intestinal transplant, on the day of a second. The V and J genes are TRBV5-1 and TRBJ2-5; D possibly uses TRBD1 or TRBD2 (6 bases each). The source of this sequence is a human patient who received an intestinal transplant, so some T cells may come from the graft donor. DNA for the CDR3: TGCGCCAGCAGCTTGGGAGGGGGGGAGACCCAGTACTTC. Translating gives CASSLGGGETQYF. Using reference TRBV5-1 and TRBJ2-5 for the parts outside the CDR3, the full variable domain is KAGVTQTPRYLIKTRGQQVTLSCSPISGHRSVSWYQQTPGQGLQFLFEYFSETQRNKGNFPGRFSGRQFSNSRSEMNVSTLELGDSALYLCASSLGGGETQYFGPGTRLLVL.